This T cell receptor beta chain was documented in a study of identical twins. The table lists this clonotype with many counts. Its cognate antigen is unknown. Findings and caveats of the study: Models underestimated how often monozygotic twins shared out-of-frame TCR alpha.

Between the trimmed V and J ends, which lost 2 bases and 4 bases, there was a span of 20 bases. Germline V CDR1 and CDR2: MGHRA, YSYEKL. The CDR3 spans 17 residues. After template switching added a universal primer site, the resulting cDNA carried unique molecular identifiers. TCRdb fed the 5' RACE reads into MiXCR, producing one record per CDR3 protein. The sample includes some 710,000 distinct CDR3 sequences, over 5% of them seen just once. The TCR sequence derives from a man between 18 and 29 years old in good health. The rearrangement uses TRBV4-1 and TRBJ1-2; weak D call: TRBD1 (5 bases). Sequenced: naive T cells sorted from blood. CDR3 residues: CASSQPLGPKGSYGYTF. The CDR3 DNA reads as TGCGCCAGCAGCCAACCCTTAGGCCCTAAGGGGTCCTATGGCTACACCTTC.